Listed below are T cell receptor beta chains from one sample, sequenced in a study of OX40 agonist ivuxolimab in advanced cancers. The protocol was immunoSEQ multiplex PCR, while the TCRdb copy is restricted to in-frame clones and leaves out a portion. The sample has some 79,000 clones, about 93% seen once. Sequences were derived from CD4+ or CD8+ T cells sorted from blood, sampled in a trial of the OX40 agonist ivuxolimab. The receptors originated from an adult with an advanced solid tumor such as melanoma, head and neck, liver or kidney cancer. The CDR3 runs from the conserved cysteine through the conserved F or W. The D gene is left open where the match is weak. The listing skips clone size in some rows; elsewhere it reads once, few, many or a size class.

CDR3 length	D gene	clone size	V gene	J gene	CDR3 DNA	CDR3 protein
14	TRBD1	NA	TRBV10-3	TRBJ2-5	TGTGCCATCAGTCCCGACAGGGACCAAGAGACCCAGTACTTC	CAISPDRDQETQYF
14	NA	NA	TRBV27	TRBJ2-7	TGTGCCAGCAGTCTCCGAAGGACCCCCTACGAGCAGTACTTC	CASSLRRTPYEQYF
14	NA	NA	TRBV6-5	TRBJ1-2	TGTGCCAGCAGTCCGACGTCAGGGGTATATGGCTACACCTTC	CASSPTSGVYGYTF
15	NA	NA	TRBV27	TRBJ2-6	TGTGCCAGCAGTTTAAGGTACTCTGGGGCCAACGTCCTGACTTTC	CASSLRYSGANVLTF
15	NA	NA	TRBV11-3	TRBJ2-5	TGTGCCAGCAGTCGCTTAGGACAGAGGGGAGAGACCCAGTACTTC	CASSRLGQRGETQYF
14	TRBD1	NA	TRBV27	TRBJ2-7	TGTGCCAGCAGTTCTTGGGACAGGGGGCGAGAGCAGTACTTC	CASSSWDRGREQYF
15	NA	NA	TRBV10-3	TRBJ1-3	TGTGCCATCAGTATGACTGTGAGCTCTGGAAACACCATATATTTT	CAISMTVSSGNTIYF
16	TRBD2	NA	TRBV5-1	TRBJ2-1	TGCGCCAGCAGCTTGTCTTTAGGGACTAGTTTTAGTGAGCAGTTCTTC	CASSLSLGTSFSEQFF
13	NA	NA	TRBV6-1	TRBJ1-1	TGTGCCAGCAGTGCCGGGGTTTACACTGAAGCTTTCTTT	CASSAGVYTEAFF
13	NA	NA	TRBV5-1	TRBJ1-1	TGCGCCAGCAGCTTGGGTGGGGGCACTGAAGCTTTCTTT	CASSLGGGTEAFF
14	NA	NA	TRBV7-2	TRBJ1-4	TGTGCCAGCAGCTTTACAGGGAACCGTGAAAAACTGTTTTTT	CASSFTGNREKLFF
12	NA	NA	TRBV5-4	TRBJ2-2	TGTGCCAGCAGCTTGGTAGCTGGGGAGCTGTTTTTT	CASSLVAGELFF
14	NA	NA	TRBV5-1	TRBJ2-2	TGCGCCAGCAGGAGAGGGGAGGCCACCGGGGAGCTGTTTTTT	CASRRGEATGELFF
17	NA	NA	TRBV30	TRBJ1-5	TGTGCCTGGAGTCGAAACAGGGTCGGGGGCAGCAATCAGCCCCAGCATTTT	CAWSRNRVGGSNQPQHF
16	NA	NA	TRBV5-4	TRBJ2-1	TGTGCCAGCAGCATGGGGGGTGGGAGCTTTCTAAATGAGCAGTTCTTC	CASSMGGGSFLNEQFF
14	NA	NA	TRBV13	TRBJ2-7	TGTGCCAGCAGCTTAACAGCGACCACCTACGAGCAGTACTTC	CASSLTATTYEQYF
13	NA	NA	TRBV6-5	TRBJ1-1	TGTGCCAGCAGTTCCCATAGGAACACTGAAGCTTTCTTT	CASSSHRNTEAFF
14	TRBD1	NA	TRBV5-1	TRBJ1-2	TGCGCCAGCAGCTTACAGGGGGTCAACTATGGCTACACCTTC	CASSLQGVNYGYTF
12	TRBD1	NA	TRBV30	TRBJ1-2	TGTGCCTGGAGCACAGGGGCCCATGGCTACACCTTC	CAWSTGAHGYTF
16	NA	few	TRBV7-9	TRBJ1-3	TGTGCCAGCAGCCAAACGACGGGGGGCTCTGGAAACACCATATATTTT	CASSQTTGGSGNTIYF
16	TRBD1	NA	TRBV15	TRBJ1-5	TGTGCCACCAGCAGCATCGACAGGGGGCGTTCTCAGCCCCAGCATTTT	CATSSIDRGRSQPQHF
14	TRBD2	once	TRBV19	TRBJ2-5	TGTGCCAGTAGTCCTAGGACTAGCTCGCAGACCCAGTACTTC	CASSPRTSSQTQYF
18	NA	NA	TRBV5-3	TRBJ1-2	TGTGCCAGAAGCCAATCCTTTCGGGTAAACATAGCTAACTATGGCTACACCTTC	CARSQSFRVNIANYGYTF
14	NA	NA	TRBV19	TRBJ1-1	TGTGCCAGTAGTATCGGGACGGTGAACACTGAAGCTTTCTTT	CASSIGTVNTEAFF
17	TRBD1	NA	TRBV5-6	TRBJ1-5	TGTGCCAGCAGCTTGGAAGGCTGGGGACAGGGGGGGTTACCCCAGCATTTT	CASSLEGWGQGGLPQHF
14	NA	NA	TRBV5-1	TRBJ2-1	TGCGCCAGCAGCTCTACCCAGGGACACAATGAGCAGTTCTTC	CASSSTQGHNEQFF
14	NA	once	TRBV27	TRBJ2-7	TGTGCCAGCAGTTTGAGGGTACAGTCCTACGAGCAGTACTTC	CASSLRVQSYEQYF
15	TRBD2	NA	TRBV18	TRBJ2-3	TGTGCCAGCTCTTCGGGACTAGCGGGTTCAGATACGCAGTATTTT	CASSSGLAGSDTQYF
12	NA	NA	TRBV7-9	TRBJ1-1	TGTGCCAGCAGCATTTACCCCAGTACAGCTTTCTTT	CASSIYPSTAFF
14	TRBD1	NA	TRBV4-1	TRBJ1-4	TGCGCCAGCAGCCCGGGACAGGCTAATGAAAAACTGTTTTTT	CASSPGQANEKLFF
15	TRBD2	once	TRBV5-4	TRBJ2-2	TGTGCCAGCAGCTCTAGCGGGAGTATCACCGGGGAGCTGTTTTTT	CASSSSGSITGELFF
15	NA	NA	TRBV2	TRBJ2-5	TGTGCCAGCGGAGGTTTGAGCGGCCGCCAAGAGACCCAGTACTTC	CASGGLSGRQETQYF
15	NA	NA	TRBV5-1	TRBJ2-5	TGCGCCAGCAGCCCCGCGGCGACTAGTCCGGAGACCCAGTACTTC	CASSPAATSPETQYF
14	NA	NA	TRBV4-1	TRBJ2-7	TGCGCCAGCGCCCTCGATTCCGGACCCTACGAGCAGTACTTC	CASALDSGPYEQYF
15	TRBD2	NA	TRBV9	TRBJ2-5	TGTGCCAGCAGCGTGGCTAGCGGGAAACAAGAGACCCAGTACTTC	CASSVASGKQETQYF
17	TRBD2	NA	TRBV30	TRBJ2-7	TGTGCCTGGACCCGTGGACTAGCGGGAGCGGGGTGGTACGAGCAGTACTTC	CAWTRGLAGAGWYEQYF
13	NA	NA	TRBV11-2	TRBJ1-5	TGTGCCAGCAGCTTAGAGGCGTATCAGCCCCAGCATTTT	CASSLEAYQPQHF
16	TRBD2	NA	TRBV4-2	TRBJ2-2	TGTGCCAGCAGCCAGAGGGGACTAGCGGTCAGCGGGGAGCTGTTTTTT	CASSQRGLAVSGELFF
12	NA	NA	TRBV30	TRBJ1-2	TGTGCCTGGAGTGAGGGGGAGTGGGGCTACACCTTC	CAWSEGEWGYTF
14	NA	once	TRBV5-1	TRBJ2-2	TGCGCCAGCAGCTTGGGACACACGGCCGGGGAGCTGTTTTTT	CASSLGHTAGELFF
14	NA	NA	TRBV5-1	TRBJ2-5	TGCGCCAGCAGCTCGGACGGGTCCCAAGAGACCCAGTACTTC	CASSSDGSQETQYF
16	TRBD1	NA	TRBV2	TRBJ2-4	TGTGCCAGCAGTGGGGACAGGGGGCCGACCAAAAACATTCAGTACTTC	CASSGDRGPTKNIQYF
14	NA	NA	TRBV29-1	TRBJ1-1	TGCAGCGTCGGGGATCGGACAGAAACTTTGGCAGCTTTCTTT	CSVGDRTETLAAFF
14	NA	NA	TRBV27	TRBJ2-7	TGTGCCATCACCCCACAGGGAGATACCTACGAGCAGTACTTC	CAITPQGDTYEQYF
17	TRBD2	NA	TRBV6-1	TRBJ2-1	TGTGCCAGCAGTGGTAGGACTAGCGGGGGAGGGGGCAATGAGCAGTTCTTC	CASSGRTSGGGGNEQFF
13	NA	NA	TRBV2	TRBJ2-1	TGTGCCAGCAGACTCCTCCTTGACAATGAGCAGTTCTTC	CASRLLLDNEQFF
17	TRBD2	NA	TRBV7-2	TRBJ2-3	TGTGCCAGCAGCACCTTCAACCGGGGGGGCCACACAGATACGCAGTATTTT	CASSTFNRGGHTDTQYF